Listed below are T cell receptor beta chains from one sample, sequenced in a study of cytomegalovirus exposure and HLA in healthy donors. Libraries were prepared by immunoSEQ multiplex PCR; TCRdb keeps only in-frame clonotypes and omits some of them. The sample carries about 180,000 clones, about three quarters recorded once. Sequencing input: PBMCs. All receptors derive from a woman in her forties or fifties in good health and CMV-seropositive. Each CDR3 is given with its conserved first and last residue. A D gene is named only where the DNA matches it firmly. Expanded clones get a size class; other rows say once, few or many, or leave the size out.

TRBD2,TRBV7-8,-,TRBJ2-5,TGTGCCAGCAGCCATAGACTAGCGGGGGGGCTCGAGACCCAGTACTTC,CASSHRLAGGLETQYF
-,TRBV5-1,-,TRBJ2-2,TGCGCCAGCAGCTTGCCCCTAGCAGGAACCGGGGAGCTGTTTTTT,CASSLPLAGTGELFF
TRBD1,TRBV5-1,-,TRBJ1-2,TGCGCCAGCAGTTTCCGCGGGACAGATAGTCGGGGCTACACCTTC,CASSFRGTDSRGYTF
-,TRBV6-4,-,TRBJ1-1,TGTGCCAGCAGGCTACAGGGATCAGGGAACACTGAAGCTTTCTTT,CASRLQGSGNTEAFF
-,TRBV18,few,TRBJ2-7,TGTGCCAGCTCACCGAGGAGGGCCCACGACGAGCAGTACTTC,CASSPRRAHDEQYF
-,TRBV28,-,TRBJ1-1,TGTGCCAGCAGTCCGCCCGCTTTGGAGGAAGCTTTCTTT,CASSPPALEEAFF
TRBD1,TRBV19,few,TRBJ1-1,TGTGCCAGTAGTCGAGGGGGCTGGAACACTGAAGCTTTCTTT,CASSRGGWNTEAFF
-,TRBV2,-,TRBJ1-6,TGTGCCAGCAGTGCCCCAGGGGTTGTTTCACCCCTCCACTTT,CASSAPGVVSPLHF
-,TRBV5-4,-,TRBJ1-3,TGTGCCAGCAGCTTGGGGCGGCAGGGGAACTCTGGAAACACCATATATTTT,CASSLGRQGNSGNTIYF
-,TRBV5-4,-,TRBJ1-3,TGTGCCAGCAGCTCCGGTGACTTGGACACCATATATTTT,CASSSGDLDTIYF
-,TRBV5-6,-,TRBJ2-5,TGTGCCAGCAGCATTGATGTGGGGGGGACCCAGTACTTC,CASSIDVGGTQYF
TRBD1,TRBV7-9,-,TRBJ2-7,TGTGCCAGCAGCCAGACAGGGTACGAGCAGTACTTC,CASSQTGYEQYF
-,TRBV16,-,TRBJ1-4,TGTGCCAGCAGCCGACAATCCAACAGGGACGAAAAACTGTTTTTT,CASSRQSNRDEKLFF
TRBD1,TRBV4-3,-,TRBJ1-6,TGCGCCAGCAGCCTTCAAGGGGGCGAGGATTCACCCCTCCACTTT,CASSLQGGEDSPLHF
-,TRBV30,few,TRBJ2-7,TGTGCCTGGAGTGTAGGGCTAGCTCACTACGAGCAGTACTTC,CAWSVGLAHYEQYF
-,TRBV30,-,TRBJ1-2,TGTGCCTGGAGGATCACAGGCGTCGATTATGGCTACACCTTC,CAWRITGVDYGYTF
TRBD1,TRBV19,-,TRBJ1-4,TGTGCCAGTAGGTCGTACCGGGACAGCGGTAATGAAAAACTGTTTTTT,CASRSYRDSGNEKLFF
TRBD2,TRBV18,-,TRBJ2-2,TGTGCCAGCTCGCCGCCGGGAGGGGCCGGGGAGCTGTTTTTT,CASSPPGGAGELFF
-,TRBV7-6,-,TRBJ1-1,TGTGCCAGCAGCTTATCAGTGAACACTGAAGCTTTCTTT,CASSLSVNTEAFF
TRBD2,TRBV6-5,-,TRBJ2-7,TGTGCCAGCACCCCCACTAGCGGGAGTTCCTACGAGCAGTACTTC,CASTPTSGSSYEQYF
TRBD2,TRBV7-9,-,TRBJ2-1,TGTGCCAGCAGCCCCGCCGCCCGGGGGGGGCAGGGTGGGTTCTTC,CASSPAARGGQGGFF
TRBD1,TRBV2,-,TRBJ1-5,TGTGCCAGCAGGGGACAGTTAAATCAGCCCCAGCATTTT,CASRGQLNQPQHF
TRBD1,TRBV7-2,once,TRBJ2-3,TGTGCCAGCAGCTGGACAGGGGGAATCACAGATACGCAGTATTTT,CASSWTGGITDTQYF
-,TRBV6-1,once,TRBJ1-1,TGTGCCAGCAGGGAAGGGGTTGACAGGCGGGTTGAAGCTTTCTTT,CASREGVDRRVEAFF
TRBD1,TRBV7-8,few,TRBJ1-3,TGTGCCAGCAGCACACAGGGGGCTGCTGGAAACACCATATATTTT,CASSTQGAAGNTIYF
TRBD1,TRBV4-2,-,TRBJ2-2,TGTGCCAGTTCCGGACAGGGGGTCTATACCGGGGAGCTGTTTTTT,CASSGQGVYTGELFF
TRBD1,TRBV20-1,-,TRBJ1-2,TGCAGTGCTTCCGACAGGGGGCTAATGGGCTTC,CSASDRGLMGF
-,TRBV6-5,-,TRBJ2-7,TGTGCCAGCAGACCCCCCGGCGGGTTGACCTACGAGCAGTACTTC,CASRPPGGLTYEQYF
-,TRBV19,-,TRBJ1-1,TGTGCCAGTAGCAAAGCCGTCGGGGGCACTGAAGCTTTCTTT,CASSKAVGGTEAFF
TRBD2,TRBV7-2,once,TRBJ2-3,TGTGCCAGCAGCCTACTAGCGGGGGATTACACAGATACGCAGTATTTT,CASSLLAGDYTDTQYF
TRBD1,TRBV30,once,TRBJ2-3,TGTGCCTGGAGTGACCTCGGGACAGCAGATACGCAGTATTTT,CAWSDLGTADTQYF
-,TRBV7-2,-,TRBJ2-6,TGTGCCAGCAGTCCGTATTCTGGGGCCAACGGCCTGACTTTC,CASSPYSGANGLTF
-,TRBV5-4,-,TRBJ2-7,TGTGCCAGCAGCAGCCGAGGGGGGGACTCCTACGAGCAGTACTTC,CASSSRGGDSYEQYF
TRBD1,TRBV11-3,few,TRBJ1-1,TGTGCCAGCAGCGTGACAGGGTTGGTCACTGAAGCTTTCTTT,CASSVTGLVTEAFF
-,TRBV5-6,-,TRBJ2-5,TGTGCCAGCAGCTTGTTGGGTGGAGGCGGAGAGACCCAGTACTTC,CASSLLGGGGETQYF
TRBD1,TRBV30,-,TRBJ1-5,TGTGCCTGGAGTCCCCCGGGACAGGGGATCGGAAGCAATCAGCCCCAGCATTTT,CAWSPPGQGIGSNQPQHF
-,TRBV5-6,once,TRBJ2-5,TGTGCCAGCAGCTTGGCCCTGACAGGAAAGACCCAGTACTTC,CASSLALTGKTQYF
-,TRBV13,-,TRBJ2-7,TGTGCCAGCAGCTCGTCCTGGTCGCGGAGCTCCTACGAGCAGTACTTC,CASSSSWSRSSYEQYF
TRBD2,TRBV25-1,-,TRBJ2-7,TGTGCCAGCAGTGCCTCTTACCCCGGGACTAGTATCTTC,CASSASYPGTSIF
TRBD1,TRBV7-9,-,TRBJ2-7,TGTGCCAGCAGCAACCAACAGGGGGCGGACGAGCAGTACTTC,CASSNQQGADEQYF
-,TRBV28,-,TRBJ2-1,TGTGCCAGCAGTCCCCGTGACAAGCAGTTCTTC,CASSPRDKQFF
-,TRBV11-3,-,TRBJ2-2,TGTGCCAGCAGTAACTACAGGGGGGAGCTGTTTTTT,CASSNYRGELFF
TRBD2,TRBV11-2,-,TRBJ2-1,TGTGCCAGCAGCTTAGATCTCGGCGGGAGTTTGGAGCAGTTCTTC,CASSLDLGGSLEQFF
TRBD1,TRBV15,few,TRBJ1-2,TGTGCCACCAGCAGACGGCAGACAGGGACCGATAACTATGGCTACACCTTC,CATSRRQTGTDNYGYTF
-,TRBV6-5,-,TRBJ2-7,TGTGCCAGTACGCGGGACGAATCCTACGAGCAGTACTTC,CASTRDESYEQYF
-,TRBV5-6,-,TRBJ2-5,TGTGCCAGCAGCTTGGTCGGAAGGGAGAAAGAGACCCAGTACTTC,CASSLVGREKETQYF
-,TRBV7-6,-,TRBJ2-6,TGTGCCAGTCAGGGGGGTGCTGGGGCCAACGTCCTGACTTTC,CASQGGAGANVLTF
TRBD1,TRBV28,-,TRBJ2-7,TGTGCCAGCAGTTTAGTACAGGGGGGAGCCTACGAGCAGTACTTC,CASSLVQGGAYEQYF
TRBD2,TRBV4-3,-,TRBJ2-5,TGCGCCAGCAGCCGCCGACGGGAGGAAGAGACCCAGTACTTC,CASSRRREEETQYF
TRBD1,TRBV5-1,-,TRBJ1-1,TGCGCCAGCAGCTTGTTTCAGGGGGCGACCACTGAAGCTTTCTTT,CASSLFQGATTEAFF
TRBD1,TRBV30,-,TRBJ1-4,TGTGCCTGGGGATCCGGGACAGGGGGGATCGAAAAACTGTTTTTT,CAWGSGTGGIEKLFF
-,TRBV4-3,-,TRBJ1-4,TGCGCCAGCAGCCAAGACAATGCAGCAACTAATGAAAAACTGTTTTTT,CASSQDNAATNEKLFF
-,TRBV6-1,-,TRBJ2-7,TGTGCCAGCAGTGAAGCGGGGGGACAGTACTACGAGCAGTACTTC,CASSEAGGQYYEQYF
TRBD1,TRBV28,-,TRBJ1-2,TGTGCCAGCAGTGCCCCCGGGACAGGGCATAACTATGGCTACACCTTC,CASSAPGTGHNYGYTF
-,TRBV6-6,-,TRBJ1-2,TGTGCCAGCACCCCAATAGCGGGAGGGCATGGCTACACCTTC,CASTPIAGGHGYTF
TRBD1,TRBV5-1,-,TRBJ1-3,TGCGCCAGCAGCTTCCAGGGGGTTCAAACCCTCTCTGGAAACACCATATATTTT,CASSFQGVQTLSGNTIYF
TRBD2,TRBV19,-,TRBJ2-1,TGTGCCAGTAGTCTCTTTCCCCCGACTAGCCCCTACAATGAGCAGTTCTTC,CASSLFPPTSPYNEQFF